One sample yielded the 6 T cell receptor beta chains listed below, sequenced in a study of control samples from healthy donors and cancer patients. TCRdb's copy holds only in-frame clones and misses some; the assay was immunoSEQ multiplex PCR. The profile covers tens of thousands of clones, with approximately 89% appearing a single time and around 9.6% taken by the ten largest. Sequenced sample: PBMCs. These receptors originate from a woman aged 55-69 years with lung cancer.

The chain couples TRBV4-1 to TRBJ1-3; D ambiguous. V dropped 0 bases and J dropped 4 bases, with 7 bases sitting between them. Per the germline V gene, CDR1 is MGHRA and CDR2 is YSYEKL. The CDR3 loop spans 14 amino acids. CDR3 protein: CASSQDWEGNTIYF. CDR3 DNA sequence: TGCGCCAGCAGCCAAGATTGGGAGGGAAACACCATATATTTT.

J is TRBJ2-1 and V is TRBV11-2; D is ambiguous. The CDR3 is 15 amino acids. With 5 bases removed from V and 4 bases from J, the gap between germline ends came to 15 bases. Germline CDR1 and CDR2: SGHAT and FQNNGV. The CDR3 here is CASSKINILYNEQFF. CDR3 DNA: TGTGCCAGCAGCAAAATTAATATACTGTACAATGAGCAGTTCTTC.

This chain joins TRBV6-5 and TRBJ2-1; 8 bases map to TRBD2. Germline CDR1 is MNHEY and CDR2 is SVGAGI. The length of the CDR3 is 14 residues. J lost 8 bases, V lost 5 bases, and 8 bases had no gene match. The DNA for the CDR3 is TGTGCCAGCAGTCCCGGGACTAGAGTCGATGAGCAGTTCTTC. Protein product: CASSPGTRVDEQFF.

The chain links TRBV19 to TRBJ2-1, with 10 nucleotides matching TRBD2. Unmatched junction bases numbered 4, after V lost 2 bases and J lost 3 bases. Germline loops: CDR1 LNHDA, CDR2 SQIVND (reference sequence). The CDR3 extends over 16 amino acids. The CDR3 sequence is CASSIKKREGYNEQFF. DNA for the CDR3: TGTGCCAGTAGTATAAAAAAGCGGGAGGGCTACAATGAGCAGTTCTTC.

The chain is built from TRBV3-1 (or the pseudogene TRBV3-2) and TRBJ1-3; TRBD1 aligns across 8 bases. The CDR3 totals 19 residues. The V gene end was trimmed by 0 bases and the J gene end by 4 bases; junction bases not matched to a gene: 14. Per the germline V gene, CDR1 is LGHDT and CDR2 is YNNKEL (reference sequence). CDR3 nucleotide sequence: TGTGCCAGCAGCCAAGATCTTTTTTCGGCAGGGGGCCAAGGAAACACCATATATTTT. It translates to CASSQDLFSAGGQGNTIYF.

This clone has a handful of counts. V and J are TRBV19 and TRBJ2-1; a weak D match, TRBD2 (5 bases). The CDR3 has 13 amino acids. The germline CDR1 and CDR2 sequences are LNHDA and SQIVND (reference sequence). The ends were cut back, 6 bases at V and 8 bases at J, with 14 bases in the middle. CDR3 bases: TGTGCCAGTAGGAACTTTGTGCGGGATGAGCAGTTCTTC. This sequence encodes CASRNFVRDEQFF.